This T cell receptor (beta chain) was identified during a study of long-term antiretroviral therapy in people with HIV. Overall study results and limits: Increased diversity was seen after ART, yet it remained lower than in transplant donor controls. The range of CDR3 lengths in HIV repertoires proved narrower than that found in controls. Missing from the dataset were any data on ART adherence, viral resistance or therapy changes.

Turning to this clone: The antigen is unknown.

Investigators performed immunoSEQ version v3.0 at survey level. The method was immunoSEQ multiplex PCR; TCRdb's version includes in-frame clones alone and lacks a portion of them. Among about 33,000 clones listed, approximately 80% were seen once. The specimen comprised unsorted PBMCs, sampled 2 years after starting antiretroviral therapy. The clonotype originates from a woman aged 45-65 years with HIV.

CDR3 in amino acids: CASSFRAGGPNEQFF. CDR3 nucleotides: TGTGCCAGCAGCTTTCGGGCGGGGGGCCCCAATGAGCAGTTCTTC. This sequence joins TRBV11-1 and TRBJ2-1; the match to TRBD2 covers 8 bases. The CDR3 sequence is 15 residues long. Germline V lookup: CDR1 SGHAT, CDR2 FQDESV (reference sequence). J was trimmed by 6 bases and V by 3 bases; bases with no gene match: 7.